This T cell receptor (beta chain) was found in a study of shared clonotypes between healthy human individuals. Only CD45RO-negative cells positively selected for CCR7 counted as naive CD8 cells, so terminally differentiated effector memory CD45RA+ cells were excluded. Note on this clone: The antigen remains unidentified.

Profiling relied on immunoSEQ multiplex PCR, and the TCRdb table lists in-frame clones only, not all of them. This sample has around 2.1 million clones, with 85% to 95% found just once. General study points: Clonotype sharing across a few donors was observed for about 4.8% of naive CD4 clonotypes. What naive subsets generally showed was a larger estimated richness than memory subsets showed.

Germline V gene lookup returns CDR1 MNHNS and CDR2 SASEGT. The CDR3 is 15 amino acids. Unmatched junction bases numbered 8, after V lost 6 bases and J lost 4 bases. Sequencing was performed on naive CD8+ T cells from PBMCs. The chain is built from TRBV6-1 and TRBJ2-1, with 8 bases fitting TRBD1. The clonotype was recovered from a man aged 18-30 years in good health. Some clones in this sample may be carry-over from other donors' samples. This chain's CDR3 is CASRKDRANYNEQFF. The CDR3, as DNA: TGTGCCAGCAGAAAGGACAGGGCGAATTACAATGAGCAGTTCTTC.